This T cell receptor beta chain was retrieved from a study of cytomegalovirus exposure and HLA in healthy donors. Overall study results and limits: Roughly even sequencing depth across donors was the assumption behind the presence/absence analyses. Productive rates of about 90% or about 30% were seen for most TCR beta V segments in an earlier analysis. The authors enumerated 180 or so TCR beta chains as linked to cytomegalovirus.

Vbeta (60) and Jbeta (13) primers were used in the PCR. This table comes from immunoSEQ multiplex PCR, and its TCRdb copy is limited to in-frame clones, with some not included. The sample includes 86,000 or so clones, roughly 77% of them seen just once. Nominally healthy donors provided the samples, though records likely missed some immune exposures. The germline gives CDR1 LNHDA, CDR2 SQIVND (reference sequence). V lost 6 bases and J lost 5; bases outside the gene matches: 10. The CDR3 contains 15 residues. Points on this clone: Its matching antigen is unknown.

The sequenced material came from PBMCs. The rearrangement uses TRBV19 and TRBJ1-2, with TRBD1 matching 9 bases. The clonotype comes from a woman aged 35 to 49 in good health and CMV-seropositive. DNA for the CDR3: TGTGCCAGTAGACCCCCCGGGACAGGGCGTTATGGCTACACCTTC. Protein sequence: CASRPPGTGRYGYTF. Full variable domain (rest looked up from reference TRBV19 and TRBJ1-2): DGGITQSPKYLFRKEGQNVTLSCEQNLNHDAMYWYRQDPGQGLRLIYYSQIVNDFQKGDIAEGYSVSREKKESFPLTVTSAQKNPTAFYLCASRPPGTGRYGYTFGSGTRLTVV.